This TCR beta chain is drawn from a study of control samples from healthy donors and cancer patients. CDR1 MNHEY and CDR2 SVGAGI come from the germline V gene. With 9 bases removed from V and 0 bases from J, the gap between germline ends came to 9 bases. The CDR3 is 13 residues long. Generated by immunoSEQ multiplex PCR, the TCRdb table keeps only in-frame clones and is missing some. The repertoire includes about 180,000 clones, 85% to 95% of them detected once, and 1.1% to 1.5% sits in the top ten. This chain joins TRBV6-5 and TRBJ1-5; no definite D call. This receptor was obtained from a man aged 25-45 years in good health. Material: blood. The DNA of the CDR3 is TGTGCCAGTGCCGCGCGTAGCAATCAGCCCCAGCATTTT. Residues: CASAARSNQPQHF.